What follows is one T cell receptor beta chain and its context. Its antigen is unknown. This sample stems from a study of T cell responses to AZD1222 COVID-19 vaccine. Across the study: Investigators merged groups given second doses at roughly 4 or roughly 12 weeks. Points from the study as a whole: Just 5 to 7 AZD1222 recipients tested seropositive at baseline. With dominance at 160-218 and 743-854, vaccine-associated CD4 TCRs spanned spike.

The germline V gene encodes CDR1 LNHNV and CDR2 YYDKDF (reference sequence). This CDR3 region has 15 residues. The junction had 8 bases not matched to a gene; V was cut back by 2 bases and J by 6 bases. The assay was immunoSEQ multiplex PCR, and TCRdb's table has in-frame clones only and misses some. The data hold over 110,000 clones, with around 90% observed a single time. The TCR comes from an adult in good health. This chain uses TRBV15 with TRBJ2-7; TRBD1 agrees at 9 bases. This specimen consisted of peripheral blood, obtained on day 0 of AZD1222 vaccination. CDR3 in DNA: TGTGCCACCAGCAGAATGGACAGGGGCGTGCCCGAGCAGTACTTC. Its translation is CATSRMDRGVPEQYF.